Each of the 30 T cell receptor beta chains below was sequenced from the same sample in a study of T cell responses to AZD1222 COVID-19 vaccine. Produced via immunoSEQ multiplex PCR; TCRdb's table is partial and in-frame only. Of approximately 65,000 clones in the sample, about 88% are singletons; the top ten hold about 8.2%. Sequencing was performed on peripheral blood, taken on day 0 of AZD1222 vaccination. Receptors were obtained from an adult in good health.

The rearrangement uses TRBV11-1 and TRBJ2-1; TRBD1 or TRBD2 may be the D gene (5 bases each). CDR3 length equals 14 residues. V was trimmed by 5 bases and J by 6 bases, leaving 14 bases between them. Germline V gene data show CDR1 as SGHAT and CDR2 as FQDESV (reference sequence). The CDR3 sequence is CASSNPGPSNEQFF. The CDR3 DNA is TGTGCCAGCAGCAACCCGGGACCCAGCAATGAGCAGTTCTTC.

The chain joins TRBV19 to TRBJ2-7; 8 bases are a match to TRBD2. The trim removed 8 bases at V and 1 base at J, leaving 4 bases unmatched. Germline V gives CDR1 LNHDA, CDR2 SQIVND (reference sequence). The CDR3 is made up of 13 amino acids. The CDR3 region is CASSGGGSYEQYF. The CDR3 region has the DNA TGTGCCAGTTCGGGCGGGGGGTCCTACGAGCAGTACTTC. The variable domain in full, completed from reference TRBV19 and TRBJ2-7, reads DGGITQSPKYLFRKEGQNVTLSCEQNLNHDAMYWYRQDPGQGLRLIYYSQIVNDFQKGDIAEGYSVSREKKESFPLTVTSAQKNPTAFYLCASSGGGSYEQYFGPGTRLTVT.

In DNA, the CDR3 is TGTGCCAGCAGCCAAGGACAGGGGGCGTTTCAGCCCCAGCATTTT. Amino acid sequence: CASSQGQGAFQPQHF. The J gene is TRBJ1-5, the V gene TRBV3-1 (or the pseudogene TRBV3-2); TRBD1 agrees at 10 bases. Trimming at V came to 1 base and at J to 6 bases, leaving 3 bases not matched to a gene. Germline CDR1 is LGHDT and CDR2 is YNNKEL (reference sequence). The CDR3 has 15 residues.

This clone appeared a single time. V usage is TRBV25-1 and J usage is TRBJ2-1, with 8 bases lining up with TRBD1. Germline values: CDR1 MGHDK, CDR2 SYGVNS. Trimming at V came to 5 bases and at J to 4 bases, leaving 10 bases not matched to a gene. The CDR3 runs 16 residues. This CDR3 reads CASSQQGAGRYNEQFF. The DNA for the CDR3 is TGTGCCAGCAGTCAGCAGGGGGCAGGGCGTTACAATGAGCAGTTCTTC.

The chain links TRBV4-2 to TRBJ2-5; TRBD2 is a possible D gene (5 bases). The CDR3 sequence is 15 residues long. Germline values: CDR1 LGHNA, CDR2 YNFKEQ. Trimming removed 1 base from V and 3 bases from J, with 12 bases in between. The DNA for the CDR3 is TGTGCCAGCAGCCAAGTTTCAACTAGGGAAGAGACCCAGTACTTC. Translation: CASSQVSTREETQYF.

J is TRBJ2-6 and V is TRBV27; D is unresolved. V was shortened by 3 bases and J by 0 bases, with 0 bases between the two germline ends. The CDR3 totals 13 residues. CDR1 MNHEY and CDR2 SMNVEV come from the germline V gene (reference sequence). The CDR3 DNA reads TGTGCCAGCAGTTTCTCTGGGGCCAACGTCCTGACTTTC. Protein: CASSFSGANVLTF.

CDR3: CASSSDRGYEQYF. The DNA of the CDR3 is TGTGCCAGTAGTTCCGACAGGGGCTACGAGCAGTACTTC. The chain uses TRBV19 and TRBJ2-7; TRBD1 aligns across 8 bases. The CDR3 totals 13 residues. The V gene's germline CDR1 is LNHDA and CDR2 SQIVND (reference sequence). J gave up 3 bases and V 5 bases, and 3 bases lay outside the gene matches.

The CDR3 DNA sequence: TGCGCCAGCAGCCTCCGGGACCTACAAGAGACCCAGTACTTC. Its protein is CASSLRDLQETQYF. J is TRBJ2-5 and V is TRBV4-1; D tentatively fits TRBD1 or TRBD2 (5 bases each). The V gene lost 4 bases and the J gene lost 2 bases, with 11 bases spanning the gap. The CDR3 length is 14 residues. The V gene's germline CDR1 is MGHRA and CDR2 YSYEKL.

V usage is TRBV7-2 and J usage is TRBJ2-3, with D maybe TRBD2 (6 bases). Trimming cost V 2 bases and J 5 bases, with 14 bases left between them. The germline gives CDR1 SGHTA, CDR2 FQGNSA. The CDR3 loop spans 15 amino acids. The DNA for the CDR3 is TGTGCCAGCAGCTTAACCCCGTCTAGCGAAGATACGCAGTATTTT. This encodes CASSLTPSSEDTQYF.

V is TRBV2 and J is TRBJ2-1; TRBD2 matches 10 bases. Germline CDR1 is SNHLY and CDR2 is FYNNEI. This CDR3 is built from 13 residues. V trimming: 2 bases; J trimming: 12 bases; junction bases outside the gene matches: 4. The CDR3 loop reads CASSEIAGGLQFF. In DNA form, the CDR3 reads TGTGCCAGCAGTGAAATAGCGGGAGGATTGCAGTTCTTC.

This rearrangement joins TRBV25-1 to TRBJ2-7, with TRBD1 identical over 7 bases. The CDR3 runs to 14 residues. V shed 4 bases and J 0 bases; nucleotides not matched to a gene: 3. In germline, CDR1 is MGHDK, CDR2 SYGVNS. The CDR3 region has the DNA TGTGCCAGCAGTGGGGGACAGAGCTCCTACGAGCAGTACTTC. Its protein product is CASSGGQSSYEQYF.

The V and J genes are TRBV3-1 (or the pseudogene TRBV3-2) and TRBJ2-7; no reliable D call. This CDR3 region has 12 residues. Trimming took 6 bases from V and 7 from J, leaving 13 bases between them. Germline CDR1 LGHDT, CDR2 YNNKEL (reference sequence). The CDR3 DNA follows: TGTGCCAGCAGTCGAACATACGGAGAGCAGTACTTC. Translated: CASSRTYGEQYF.

The genes are TRBV14 and TRBJ1-2, with D unclear. CDR1 is SGHDN and CDR2 is FVKESK in the germline V gene. The CDR3 length is 15 residues. V lost 0 bases and J 1 base, leaving 9 bases between the germline ends. The CDR3 protein is CASSQDLAFNYGYTF. CDR3 nucleotides: TGTGCCAGCAGCCAAGATCTAGCCTTTAACTATGGCTACACCTTC.

The chain uses TRBV24-1 and TRBJ1-5, with D possibly matching TRBD1 (5 bases). CDR1 is KGHDR, CDR2 SFDVKD, per germline. The CDR3 runs to 17 residues. Deletions cut 0 bases from V and 1 base from J, with 12 bases between. The CDR3 sequence: CATSDLGGPPSNQPQHF. CDR3 nucleotide sequence: TGTGCCACCAGTGATTTGGGGGGACCCCCGAGCAATCAGCCCCAGCATTTT.

The genes are TRBV3-1 (or the pseudogene TRBV3-2) and TRBJ2-7; no definite D call. V was trimmed by 2 bases and J by 3 bases, leaving 17 bases between them. The CDR3 runs to 16 residues. Germline V CDR1 and CDR2: LGHDT, YNNKEL (reference sequence). The CDR3 DNA follows: TGTGCCAGCAGCCAAATCGGGTCTCCCCGAAGCTACGAGCAGTACTTC. Its translation: CASSQIGSPRSYEQYF.

The genes are TRBV5-1 and TRBJ2-7, with TRBD1 identical over 7 bases. Per the germline V gene, CDR1 is SGHRS and CDR2 is YFSETQ. The V gene end was trimmed by 2 bases and the J gene end by 6 bases; junction bases not matched to a gene: 5. This CDR3 is 13 amino acids long. The CDR3 coding sequence is TGCGCCAGCAGCTTTCAGGGGGATGGCGAGCAGTACTTC. Protein product: CASSFQGDGEQYF.

The chain is built from TRBV9 and TRBJ1-2, with 9 bases aligning to TRBD1. Losses at the gene ends were 0 bases for V and 4 bases for J; bases not matched to a gene: 7. In germline, CDR1 is SGDLS, CDR2 YYNGEE. The CDR3 is 16 amino acids. The CDR3 region has the DNA TGTGCCAGCAGCGTAGCGGGACAGGGAAATGGCTATGGCTACACCTTC. It is translated as CASSVAGQGNGYGYTF. Supplemented by reference TRBV9 and TRBJ1-2, the full variable domain reads DSGVTQTPKHLITATGQRVTLRCSPRSGDLSVYWYQQSLDQGLQFLIQYYNGEERAKGNILERFSAQQFPDLHSELNLSSLELGDSALYFCASSVAGQGNGYGYTFGSGTRLTVV.

This chain connects TRBV7-9 to TRBJ2-6; 7 nucleotides line up with TRBD2. The ends lost 5 bases at V and 4 bases at J; junction bases unmatched: 8. Germline V gene sequence: CDR1 SEHNR, CDR2 FQNEAQ (reference sequence). CDR3 length equals 16 residues. CDR3 in amino acids: CASSPAGVRGANVLTF. CDR3 DNA: TGTGCCAGCAGCCCCGCGGGGGTGCGGGGGGCCAACGTCCTGACTTTC.

The rearrangement joins TRBV6-5 to TRBJ1-3; no firm D call. Germline V gene lookup returns CDR1 MNHEY and CDR2 SVGAGI. V was pared by 0 bases and J by 2 bases, with 11 bases between. The CDR3 is 16 residues long. CDR3 DNA sequence: TGTGCCAGCAGTTACTCAGTTTTCGGCACTGGAAACACCATATATTTT. It encodes CASSYSVFGTGNTIYF.

This sequence joins TRBV4-3 and TRBJ2-3; 7 bases agree with TRBD2. Germline V CDR1 and CDR2: LGHNA, YSLEER. V lost 0 bases, J lost 5 bases, and 5 bases stayed unmatched. The CDR3 extends over 15 amino acids. This CDR3 reads CASSQEKRDGDTQYF. The CDR3 coding sequence is TGCGCCAGCAGCCAAGAAAAGCGGGATGGAGATACGCAGTATTTT.

The genes are TRBV11-2 and TRBJ2-7, with TRBD2 matching over 10 bases. Germline assignment: CDR1 SGHAT and CDR2 FQNNGV. Trimming took 4 bases from V and 3 from J; bases not matched to a gene: 3. This CDR3 contains 14 residues. The CDR3 loop is CASSSGTSDYEQYF. CDR3 DNA sequence: TGTGCCAGCAGCTCCGGGACTAGCGACTACGAGCAGTACTTC.

The chain has TRBV19 and TRBJ1-1; TRBD1 might be the D (5 bases). With 6 bases removed from V and 1 base from J, the gap between germline ends came to 12 bases. From germline, CDR1 is LNHDA and CDR2 SQIVND (reference sequence). This CDR3 comprises 14 residues. DNA of the CDR3: TGTGCCAGTAGATTACAGGAAGGGAACACTGAAGCTTTCTTT. It is translated as CASRLQEGNTEAFF.

The V and J genes are TRBV29-1 and TRBJ1-1; D call uncertain. Germline CDR1 is SQVTM and CDR2 is ANQGSEA. The CDR3 consists of 12 residues. The V end was cut by 6 bases, the J end by 8 bases, with 16 bases between. The chain's CDR3 is CSVLRPPGEAFF. CDR3 bases: TGCAGCGTCCTGAGGCCCCCCGGAGAAGCTTTCTTT.

The chain combines TRBV23-1 with TRBJ2-7, with a tentative D call TRBD1 (5 bases). TRBV23-1 is identified as an open reading frame with a role that is uncertain. Trimming took 7 bases from V and 2 from J, leaving 21 bases between them. The CDR3 loop spans 16 amino acids. The CDR3 nucleotides read TGCGCCAGCACGTCGGCCCCTAGGACACTTACCTACGAGCAGTACTTC. It yields the protein CASTSAPRTLTYEQYF.

CDR3 in amino acids: CASSEAGLAGTTIYF. The CDR3 region has the DNA TGTGCCAGCAGTGAGGCGGGACTTGCGGGGACCACCATATATTTT. The chain recombines TRBV2 with TRBJ1-3; D is perhaps TRBD1 (5 bases). This CDR3 contains 15 residues. Trimming shortened V by 3 bases and J by 9 bases, and 18 bases separated the two germline ends. Germline V gene data show CDR1 as SNHLY and CDR2 as FYNNEI.

The gene calls are TRBV6-2 or TRBV6-3 and TRBJ2-3, with a tentative D call TRBD1 (6 bases). The CDR3 consists of 16 residues. Germline loops: CDR1 MNHEY, CDR2 SVGEGT. The ends were cut back, 6 bases at V and 0 bases at J, with 16 bases in the middle. In DNA form, the CDR3 reads TGTGCCAGCAGCCCTTTCGACAGGACTAGCACAGATACGCAGTATTTT. Amino acid sequence: CASSPFDRTSTDTQYF.

The V and J genes are TRBV28 and TRBJ2-7; D not certain. This CDR3 region has 15 residues. Trimming took 5 bases from V and 3 from J, leaving 17 bases between them. The V gene's germline CDR1 is MDHEN and CDR2 SYDVKM. The CDR3 sequence: CASSDSDIMDYEQYF. CDR3 nucleotides: TGTGCCAGCAGTGATTCAGATATTATGGACTACGAGCAGTACTTC.

V and J are TRBV12-5 and TRBJ2-3; D is unclear. CDR1 is LGHNT, CDR2 FRNRAP, per germline. With 1 base removed from V and 0 bases from J, the gap between germline ends came to 11 bases. The CDR3 totals 16 residues. The CDR3 DNA reads TGTGCTAGTGGTTTGGACGACGGATCTAGCACAGATACGCAGTATTTT. Its translation: CASGLDDGSSTDTQYF.

The chain employs TRBV4-1 and TRBJ1-3, with 9 bases fitting TRBD1. The CDR3 extends over 16 amino acids. V shed 0 bases, J shed 3 bases, and the junction held 3 bases outside the gene matches. The germline V gene encodes CDR1 MGHRA and CDR2 YSYEKL. As DNA, the CDR3 is TGCGCCAGCAGCCAAGATAGGGACAGGGATGGAAACACCATATATTTT. It translates to CASSQDRDRDGNTIYF.

V usage is TRBV29-1 and J usage is TRBJ1-1, with D possibly being TRBD1 (5 bases). Per germline, CDR1 SQVTM and CDR2 ANQGSEA. The CDR3 runs to 14 residues. The ends were cut back, 0 bases at V and 4 bases at J, with 12 bases in the middle. The CDR3: CSVEDQGSFTEAFF. The CDR3 nucleotides read TGCAGCGTTGAAGATCAGGGTAGTTTCACTGAAGCTTTCTTT.